This TCR beta chain was observed in a study of OX40 agonist ivuxolimab in advanced cancers. Findings and limits, study-wide: CD4+ and CD8+ T cells in blood underwent clonal expansion by week 6 at 0.1 to 3.0 mg/kg. The study found that CD8+ T cells averaged more expanded clones than CD4+.

Patients had blood sampled at baseline and again on cycle 4 day 1 and cycle 7 day 1. About this clone: What it binds is not known.

This CDR3 is 15 amino acids long. Trimming stripped 5 bases from V and 4 bases from J, with 15 bases between. The germline gives CDR1 SGHVS, CDR2 FNYEAQ. Only in-frame clones appear in the TCRdb table, and some are missing; sequencing was by immunoSEQ multiplex PCR. The table has more than 45,000 clones, about 83% seen once. The specimen comprised CD4+ or CD8+ T cells sorted from blood, sampled in a trial of the OX40 agonist ivuxolimab. The receptor's source is an adult with an advanced solid tumor such as melanoma, head and neck, liver or kidney cancer. This chain connects TRBV7-6 to TRBJ2-1, with D possibly matching TRBD2 (5 bases). This CDR3 reads CASSPGNGVYNEQFF. The CDR3 coding sequence is TGTGCCAGCAGCCCAGGAAACGGGGTATACAATGAGCAGTTCTTC.